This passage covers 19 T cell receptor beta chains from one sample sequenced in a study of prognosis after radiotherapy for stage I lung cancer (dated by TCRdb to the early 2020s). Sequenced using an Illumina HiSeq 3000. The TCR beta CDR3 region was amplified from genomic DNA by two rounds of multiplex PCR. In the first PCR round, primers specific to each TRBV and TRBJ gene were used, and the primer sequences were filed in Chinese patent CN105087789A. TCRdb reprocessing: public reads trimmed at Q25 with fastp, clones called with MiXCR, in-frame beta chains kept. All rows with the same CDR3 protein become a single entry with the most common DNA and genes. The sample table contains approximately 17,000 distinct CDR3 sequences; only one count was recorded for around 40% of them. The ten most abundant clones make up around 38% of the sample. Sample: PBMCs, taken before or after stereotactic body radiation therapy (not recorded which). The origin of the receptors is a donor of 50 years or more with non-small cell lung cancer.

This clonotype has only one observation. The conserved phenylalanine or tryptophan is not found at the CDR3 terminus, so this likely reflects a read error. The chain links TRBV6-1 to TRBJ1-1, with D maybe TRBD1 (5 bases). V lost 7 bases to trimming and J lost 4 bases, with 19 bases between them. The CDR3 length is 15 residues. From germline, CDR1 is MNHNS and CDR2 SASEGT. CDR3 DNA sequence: TGTGCCAGCACCCTACAGGTGGCGCGGGGCACTGAAGCTTTCCTT. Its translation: CASTLQVARGTEAFL.

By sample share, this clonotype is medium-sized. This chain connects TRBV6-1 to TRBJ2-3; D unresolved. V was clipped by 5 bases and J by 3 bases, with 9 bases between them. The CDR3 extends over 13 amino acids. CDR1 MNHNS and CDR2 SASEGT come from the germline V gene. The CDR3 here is CASSWTETDTQYF. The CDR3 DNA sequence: TGTGCCAGCAGTTGGACGGAAACAGATACGCAGTATTTT.

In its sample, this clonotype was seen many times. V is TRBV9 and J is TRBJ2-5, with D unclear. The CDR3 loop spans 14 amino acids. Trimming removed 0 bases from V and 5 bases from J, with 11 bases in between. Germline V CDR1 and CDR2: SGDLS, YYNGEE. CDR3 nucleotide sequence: TGTGCCAGCAGCGTAGAATTAGCAGAGGAGACCCAGTACTTC. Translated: CASSVELAEETQYF.

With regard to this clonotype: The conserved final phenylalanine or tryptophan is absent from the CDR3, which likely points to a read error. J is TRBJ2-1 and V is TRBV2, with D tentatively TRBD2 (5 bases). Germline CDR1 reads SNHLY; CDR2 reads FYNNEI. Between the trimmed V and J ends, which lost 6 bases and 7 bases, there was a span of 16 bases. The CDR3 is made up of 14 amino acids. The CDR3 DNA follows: TGTGCCAGCAGCCCGGGGTGGGGTGGTAATGAGCAGTTCTCC. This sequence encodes CASSPGWGGNEQFS.

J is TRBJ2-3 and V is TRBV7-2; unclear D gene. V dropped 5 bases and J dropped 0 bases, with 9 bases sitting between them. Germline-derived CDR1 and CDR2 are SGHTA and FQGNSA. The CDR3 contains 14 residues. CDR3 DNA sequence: TGTGCCAGCAGCGCAACCAGAAGCACAGATACGCAGTATTTT. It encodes CASSATRSTDTQYF.

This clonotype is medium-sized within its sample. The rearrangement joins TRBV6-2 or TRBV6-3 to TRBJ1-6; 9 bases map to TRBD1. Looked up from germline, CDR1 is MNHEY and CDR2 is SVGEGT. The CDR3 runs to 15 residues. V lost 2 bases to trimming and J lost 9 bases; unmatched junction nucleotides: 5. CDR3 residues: CASSYGDRVASPLHF. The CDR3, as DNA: TGTGCCAGCAGTTACGGGGACAGGGTTGCTTCACCCCTCCACTTT.

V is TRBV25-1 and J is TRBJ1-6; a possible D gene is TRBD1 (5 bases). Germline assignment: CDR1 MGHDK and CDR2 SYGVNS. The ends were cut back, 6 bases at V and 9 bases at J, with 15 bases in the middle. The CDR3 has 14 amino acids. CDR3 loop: CASRPQGYGSPLHF. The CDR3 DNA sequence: TGTGCCAGCAGACCTCAGGGTTATGGTTCACCCCTCCACTTT.

CDR3 sequence reads: CASSYQTPRDTQYF. The CDR3 bases are TGTGCCAGCAGCTATCAGACACCCCGGGATACGCAGTATTTT. The gene calls are TRBV7-2 and TRBJ2-3; D is ambiguous. CDR3 length: 14 amino acids. V lost 4 bases and J lost 6, with 14 bases in between. Germline V lookup: CDR1 SGHTA, CDR2 FQGNSA.

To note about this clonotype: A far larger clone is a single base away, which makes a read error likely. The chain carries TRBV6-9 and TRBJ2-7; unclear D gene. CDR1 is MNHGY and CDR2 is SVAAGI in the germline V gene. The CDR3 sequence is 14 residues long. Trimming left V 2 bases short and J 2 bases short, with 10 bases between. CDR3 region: CASSYGGAAYEQYF. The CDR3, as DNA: TGTGCCAGCAGTTATGGCGGTGCCGCCTACGAGCAGTACTTC.

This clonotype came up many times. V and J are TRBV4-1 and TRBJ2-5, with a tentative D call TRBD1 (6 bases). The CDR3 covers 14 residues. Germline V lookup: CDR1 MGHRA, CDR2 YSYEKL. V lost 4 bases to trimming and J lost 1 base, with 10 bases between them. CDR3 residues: CASSPRGGQETQYF. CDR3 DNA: TGCGCCAGCAGCCCACGAGGGGGCCAAGAGACCCAGTACTTC.

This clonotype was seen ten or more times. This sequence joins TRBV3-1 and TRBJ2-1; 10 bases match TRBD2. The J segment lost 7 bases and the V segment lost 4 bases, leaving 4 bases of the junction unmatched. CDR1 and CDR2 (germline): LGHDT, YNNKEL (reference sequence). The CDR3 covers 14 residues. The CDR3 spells CASSLSGRWNEQFF. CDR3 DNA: TGTGCCAGCAGCCTTAGCGGGAGGTGGAATGAGCAGTTCTTC.

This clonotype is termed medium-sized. The CDR3 is CASSQTSYLTGELFF. CDR3 in DNA: TGTGCCAGCAGCCAGACTTCCTACCTCACCGGGGAGCTGTTTTTT. The chain links TRBV9 to TRBJ2-2, with D unresolved. CDR3 length: 15 residues. Germline CDR1 SGDLS, CDR2 YYNGEE. V was cut by 4 bases and J by 4 bases, with 14 bases left in between.

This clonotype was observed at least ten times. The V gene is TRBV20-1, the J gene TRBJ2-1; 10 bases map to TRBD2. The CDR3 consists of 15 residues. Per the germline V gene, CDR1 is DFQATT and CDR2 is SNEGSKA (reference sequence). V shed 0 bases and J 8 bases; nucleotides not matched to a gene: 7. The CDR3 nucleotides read TGCAGTGCTAGAGAGGGGCTAGCGGGAGTCGATGAGCAGTTCTTC. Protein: CSAREGLAGVDEQFF.

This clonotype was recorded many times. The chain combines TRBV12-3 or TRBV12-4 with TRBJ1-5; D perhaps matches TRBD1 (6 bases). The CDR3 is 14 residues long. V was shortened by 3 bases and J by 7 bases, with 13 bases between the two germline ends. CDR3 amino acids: CASSFWGARQPQHF. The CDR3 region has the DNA TGTGCCAGCAGTTTTTGGGGGGCGAGGCAGCCCCAGCATTTT.

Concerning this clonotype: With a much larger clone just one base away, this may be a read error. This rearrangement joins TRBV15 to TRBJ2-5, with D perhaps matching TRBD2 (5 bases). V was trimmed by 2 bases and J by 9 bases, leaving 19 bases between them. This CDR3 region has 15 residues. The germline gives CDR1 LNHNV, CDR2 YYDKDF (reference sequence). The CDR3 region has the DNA TGTGCCACCAGCAGAACCTACTCAAGCCGGGAAGCCCAGTACTTC. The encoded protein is CATSRTYSSREAQYF.

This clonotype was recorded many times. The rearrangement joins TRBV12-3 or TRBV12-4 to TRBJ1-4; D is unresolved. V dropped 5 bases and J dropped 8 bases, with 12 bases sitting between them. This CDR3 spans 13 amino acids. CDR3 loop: CASSPSGSEKLFF. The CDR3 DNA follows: TGTGCCAGCAGTCCATCCGGATCGGAAAAACTGTTTTTT.

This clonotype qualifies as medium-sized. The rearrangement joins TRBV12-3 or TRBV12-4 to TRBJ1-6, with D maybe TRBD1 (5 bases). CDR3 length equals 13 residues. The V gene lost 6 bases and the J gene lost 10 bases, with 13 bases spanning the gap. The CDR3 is CASSLREGSPLHF. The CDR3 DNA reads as TGTGCCAGCAGCCTCAGGGAAGGGTCACCCCTCCACTTT.

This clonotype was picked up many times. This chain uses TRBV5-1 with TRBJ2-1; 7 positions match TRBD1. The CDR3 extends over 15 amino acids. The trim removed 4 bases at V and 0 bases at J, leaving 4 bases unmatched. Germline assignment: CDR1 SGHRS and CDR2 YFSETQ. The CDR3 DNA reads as TGCGCCAGCAGCGGGGGACAGAGCTCCTACAATGAGCAGTTCTTC. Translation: CASSGGQSSYNEQFF.

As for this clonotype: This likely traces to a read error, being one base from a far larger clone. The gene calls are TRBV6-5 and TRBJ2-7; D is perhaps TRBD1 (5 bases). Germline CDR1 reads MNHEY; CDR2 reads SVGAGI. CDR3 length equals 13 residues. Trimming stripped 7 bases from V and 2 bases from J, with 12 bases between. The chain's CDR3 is CASKNRLAYEQYF. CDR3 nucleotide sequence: TGTGCCAGCAAGAACAGGCTAGCCTACGAGCAGTACTTC.